This is a list of T cell receptor beta chains from one sample in a study of breast tumors, draining lymph nodes, adjacent tissues. TCRdb used MiXCR to reprocess the multiplex PCR reads, holding one entry per CDR3 protein. The data hold more than 250,000 distinct CDR3 sequences, with around 30% observed a single time. The sample consisted of axillary lymph node tissue. The receptors originated from a female donor with breast cancer. Some clones in this sample may be carry-over from other donors' samples. Both conserved end residues are part of each CDR3. The D gene is left open where the match is weak. Clone size is not always given. Where it is, it says once, few, many or a class for expanded clones.

abundance: many
j_gene: TRBJ1-2
v_gene: TRBV10-3
d_gene: NA
CDR3aa: CAIPRTGDGYTF
CDR3nt: TGTGCCATCCCACGGACGGGGGATGGCTACACCTTC

abundance: NA
j_gene: TRBJ1-4
v_gene: TRBV3-1
d_gene: TRBD1
CDR3aa: CASSPDRASEKLFF
CDR3nt: TGTGCCAGCAGCCCGGACAGGGCGAGTGAAAAACTGTTTTTT

abundance: many
j_gene: TRBJ2-3
v_gene: TRBV19
d_gene: TRBD1
CDR3aa: CASSIGSRTGWTDTQYF
CDR3nt: TGTGCCAGTAGTATAGGATCGCGGACAGGTTGGACAGATACGCAGTATTTT

abundance: once
j_gene: TRBJ2-7
v_gene: TRBV7-2
d_gene: NA
CDR3aa: CASSFYICSARSGPYEQYF
CDR3nt: NA

abundance: NA
j_gene: TRBJ1-3
v_gene: TRBV5-5
d_gene: NA
CDR3aa: CASSQGRGRSTIYF
CDR3nt: TGTGCCAGCAGCCAGGGCAGGGGTAGAAGCACCATATATTTT

abundance: NA
j_gene: TRBJ2-7
v_gene: TRBV27
d_gene: TRBD1
CDR3aa: CASSGSPDRVGEQYF
CDR3nt: TGTGCCAGCAGTGGGAGCCCCGACAGGGTGGGCGAGCAGTACTTC

abundance: many
j_gene: TRBJ2-1
v_gene: TRBV11-3
d_gene: NA
CDR3aa: CASSLDGRYNEQFF
CDR3nt: TGTGCCAGCAGCTTAGATGGACGATACAATGAGCAGTTCTTC

abundance: many
j_gene: TRBJ2-1
v_gene: TRBV9
d_gene: NA
CDR3aa: CASSVSNEQFF
CDR3nt: TGTGCCAGCAGCGTGAGCAATGAGCAGTTCTTC

abundance: NA
j_gene: TRBJ2-7
v_gene: TRBV2
d_gene: NA
CDR3aa: CVATGYEQYF
CDR3nt: TGTGTCGCCACGGGCTACGAGCAGTACTTC

abundance: NA
j_gene: TRBJ2-1
v_gene: TRBV12-3/TRBV12-4
d_gene: TRBD2
CDR3aa: CASSPSGRKDNEQFF
CDR3nt: TGTGCCAGCAGCCCCAGCGGGAGGAAAGACAATGAGCAGTTCTTC

abundance: NA
j_gene: TRBJ2-1
v_gene: TRBV6-1
d_gene: TRBD2
CDR3aa: CASSETPGLAGYNEQFF
CDR3nt: TGTGCCAGCAGTGAAACACCGGGACTAGCGGGATACAATGAGCAGTTCTTC

abundance: many
j_gene: TRBJ1-2
v_gene: TRBV6-6
d_gene: NA
CDR3aa: CASSTDRQRGYTF
CDR3nt: TGTGCCAGCAGCACCGACAGACAGCGTGGCTACACCTTC

abundance: many
j_gene: TRBJ1-3
v_gene: TRBV12-3/TRBV12-4
d_gene: NA
CDR3aa: CASSGGISGNTIYF
CDR3nt: TGTGCCAGCAGTGGGGGGATCTCTGGAAACACCATATATTTT

abundance: many
j_gene: TRBJ2-2
v_gene: TRBV7-9
d_gene: TRBD1
CDR3aa: CASSFPDRVGVVSSAGELFF
CDR3nt: TGTGCCAGCAGCTTCCCGGACAGGGTGGGGGTAGTGAGCAGCGCCGGGGAGCTGTTTTTT

abundance: many
j_gene: TRBJ2-1
v_gene: TRBV7-2
d_gene: TRBD2
CDR3aa: CASSSRTSVYNEQFF
CDR3nt: TGTGCCAGCAGCTCCCGGACTAGCGTTTACAATGAGCAGTTCTTC